The 27 T cell receptor beta chains presented below share a single source sample, sequenced in a study of blood T cell repertoires in COVID-19. TCRdb's table, derived via immunoSEQ multiplex PCR, lists solely in-frame clones and lacks some. The table records approximately 130,000 clones, 75% to 85% of them present only once. Sequencing was performed on peripheral blood. The receptors come from a man older than 75 with acute or convalescent COVID-19.

This CDR3 is CASSLETGLAAYNEQFF. The DNA of the CDR3 is TGTGCCAGCAGCTTAGAGACGGGACTAGCGGCCTACAATGAGCAGTTCTTC. This chain uses TRBV7-8 with TRBJ2-1, with TRBD2 matching 11 bases. This CDR3 spans 17 amino acids. V was clipped by 1 base and J by 2 bases; unmatched bases: 4. Germline lookup yields CDR1 SGHVS and CDR2 FQNEAQ. The full variable domain, its missing parts supplied by reference TRBV7-8 and TRBJ2-1, is GAGVSQSPRYKVAKRGQDVALRCDPISGHVSLFWYQQALGQGPEFLTYFQNEAQLDKSGLPSDRFFAERPEGSVSTLKIQRTQQEDSAVYLCASSLETGLAAYNEQFFGPGTRLTVL.

The chain couples TRBV5-1 to TRBJ2-5; TRBD1 is a possible D gene (5 bases). Germline CDR1 and CDR2: SGHRS and YFSETQ. The CDR3 has 15 residues. V lost 0 bases and J lost 0, with 9 bases in between. In nucleotides, the CDR3 is TGCGCCAGCAGCTTGGGAGCAGGGTACCAAGAGACCCAGTACTTC. Translation: CASSLGAGYQETQYF.

This clone was counted only a few times. The rearrangement uses TRBV7-9 and TRBJ2-7, with 11 nucleotides matching TRBD2. Per germline, CDR1 SEHNR and CDR2 FQNEAQ (reference sequence). With V trimmed by 5 bases and J by 2 bases, 5 bases remained unmatched. The CDR3 runs 15 residues. The CDR3 sequence is CASSQTSGVPYEQYF. In DNA form, the CDR3 reads TGTGCCAGCAGCCAGACTAGCGGGGTCCCCTACGAGCAGTACTTC. Using reference TRBV7-9 and TRBJ2-7 for the parts outside the CDR3, the full variable domain is DTGVSQNPRHKITKRGQNVTFRCDPISEHNRLYWYRQTLGQGPEFLTYFQNEAQLEKSRLLSDRFSAERPKGSFSTLEIQRTEQGDSAMYLCASSQTSGVPYEQYFGPGTRLTVT.

V is TRBV7-9 and J is TRBJ2-2; D possibly corresponds to TRBD2 (5 bases). V was trimmed by 2 bases and J by 6 bases, leaving 7 bases between them. Looked up from germline, CDR1 is SEHNR and CDR2 is FQNEAQ (reference sequence). The CDR3 covers 13 residues. This chain's CDR3 is CASSLMEAGELFF. The CDR3 DNA sequence: TGTGCCAGCAGCTTAATGGAGGCCGGGGAGCTGTTTTTT.

The chain is built from TRBV5-1 and TRBJ2-5, with 9 positions matching TRBD1. The CDR3 totals 15 residues. The V gene's germline CDR1 is SGHRS and CDR2 YFSETQ. With V trimmed by 4 bases and J by 4 bases, 8 bases remained unmatched. For the CDR3, the DNA is TGCGCCAGCAGCCTAACATCGGGACAGGGAGAGACCCAGTACTTC. This codes for CASSLTSGQGETQYF.

The chain joins TRBV19 to TRBJ2-3; D remains ambiguous. The CDR3 has 14 residues. The V and J ends lost 4 bases and 4 bases respectively, with 12 bases between them. Germline CDR1 is LNHDA and CDR2 is SQIVND (reference sequence). CDR3 sequence reads: CASSTSNYADTQYF. The CDR3, as DNA: TGTGCCAGTAGTACGTCGAACTACGCAGATACGCAGTATTTT.

J is TRBJ2-5 and V is TRBV6-6; 11 positions agree with TRBD2. The CDR3 has 15 amino acids. V lost 2 bases and J lost 3; bases outside the gene matches: 2. The V gene's germline CDR1 is MNHNY and CDR2 SVGAGI (reference sequence). CDR3 coding DNA: TGTGCCAGCAGTTACCCTAGCGGGGGGAAAGAGACCCAGTACTTC. Translation gives CASSYPSGGKETQYF.

The gene calls are TRBV24-1 and TRBJ2-2; tentative D call: TRBD2 (5 bases). The CDR3 sequence is 14 residues long. Trimming took 3 bases from V and 6 from J, leaving 10 bases between them. Germline CDR1 KGHDR, CDR2 SFDVKD. CDR3 in amino acids: CATSDRTGSGELFF. CDR3 sequence (DNA): TGTGCCACCAGTGATAGGACGGGATCCGGGGAGCTGTTTTTT.

About this clone: At one of its ends the junction is not consistent with the germline gene, which may arise from a read error. This sequence joins TRBV7-9 and TRBJ1-2, with D tentatively TRBD1 (6 bases). Looked up from germline, CDR1 is SEHNR and CDR2 is FQNEAQ (reference sequence). There are 14 residues in the CDR3. CDR3 region: CASRLDRKGLDYTF. The CDR3 DNA reads TGTGCCAGCAGATTAGACAGGAAAGGGCTCGACTACACCTTC.

The chain links TRBV6-2 or TRBV6-3 to TRBJ1-2, with TRBD1 identical over 8 bases. CDR3 length equals 15 residues. Germline loops: CDR1 MNHEY, CDR2 SVGEGT. The V and J ends lost 6 bases and 5 bases, in that order; junction bases with no gene match: 11. CDR3 sequence reads: CASSRDRNRQYGYTF. CDR3 coding DNA: TGTGCCAGCAGCCGGGACAGGAATCGTCAATATGGCTACACCTTC.

This clone came up a few times. V and J are TRBV19 and TRBJ2-3; D not certain. Germline CDR1 is LNHDA and CDR2 is SQIVND (reference sequence). The germline V and J ends were trimmed by 8 bases and 3 bases, with 9 bases remaining between them. CDR3 length equals 12 residues. CDR3 DNA: TGTGCCAGTGCTACCCGGACAGATACGCAGTATTTT. Its protein is CASATRTDTQYF.

The J gene is TRBJ1-6, the V gene TRBV4-3; the match to TRBD1 covers 8 bases. The CDR3 spans 19 residues. The V segment lost 1 base and the J segment 9 bases; nucleotides outside the gene matches: 17. CDR1 and CDR2 (germline): LGHNA, YSLEER. The CDR3 coding sequence is TGCGCCAGCAGCCAAGCAACCCACCTCAGGACAGGGCTAACTTCACCCCTCCACTTT. Its protein product is CASSQATHLRTGLTSPLHF.

This clone was recorded at least ten times. The rearrangement uses TRBV9 and TRBJ2-7; D might be TRBD1 (5 bases). The CDR3 runs to 11 residues. Germline V gene data show CDR1 as SGDLS and CDR2 as YYNGEE. V was clipped by 3 bases and J by 4 bases, with 5 bases between them. This CDR3 reads CASSAGYEQYF. CDR3 DNA: TGTGCCAGCAGCGCAGGGTACGAGCAGTACTTC.

The rearrangement uses TRBV5-1 and TRBJ2-1, with D perhaps matching TRBD2 (6 bases). The ends were cut back, 5 bases at V and 4 bases at J, with 13 bases in the middle. Looked up from germline, CDR1 is SGHRS and CDR2 is YFSETQ. The CDR3 has 14 amino acids. CDR3 coding DNA: TGCGCCAGCAGAAGACTAGGGGCATACAATGAGCAGTTCTTC. Its protein product is CASRRLGAYNEQFF.

The CDR3 region has the DNA TGTGCCTGGAGTGGGACAGGAGGCGGTCGAAAACTGTTTTTT. Encoded protein: CAWSGTGGGRKLFF. V gene TRBV30 combines with J gene TRBJ1-4; 7 nucleotides align to TRBD1. Looked up from germline, CDR1 is GTSNPN and CDR2 is SVGIG (reference sequence). Trimming cost V 1 base and J 10 bases; bases outside gene matches: 9. This CDR3 region has 14 residues.

This clone was detected only once. The V call is TRBV5-4, the J call TRBJ2-5, with TRBD1 identical over 7 bases. The CDR3 is 14 residues long. Germline V gene data show CDR1 as SGHNT and CDR2 as YYREEE (reference sequence). V lost 5 bases and J lost 5; bases outside the gene matches: 9. CDR3 nucleotides: TGTGCCAGCAGGATGACAGGGCCAGGGGAGACCCAGTACTTC. It yields the protein CASRMTGPGETQYF.

The chain combines TRBV7-6 with TRBJ2-3, with D perhaps matching TRBD2 (6 bases). CDR3 length: 16 amino acids. Germline V CDR1 and CDR2: SGHVS, FNYEAQ. V was clipped by 1 base and J by 2 bases, with 13 bases between them. The CDR3 sequence is CASSLDGGFLTDTQYF. For the CDR3, the DNA is TGTGCCAGCAGCTTAGATGGAGGGTTTCTCACAGATACGCAGTATTTT.

This clone was recorded a few times. This rearrangement joins TRBV7-2 to TRBJ1-3, with 7 bases identical to TRBD1. Germline V gene lookup returns CDR1 SGHTA and CDR2 FQGNSA. Unmatched junction bases numbered 3, after V lost 5 bases and J lost 2 bases. This CDR3 has 14 residues. The CDR3 region is CASSPDRAGNTIYF. CDR3 DNA sequence: TGTGCCAGCAGCCCAGACAGGGCTGGAAACACCATATATTTT. The entire variable domain, with the rest obtained from reference TRBV7-2 and TRBJ1-3, is as follows: GAGVSQSPSNKVTEKGKDVELRCDPISGHTALYWYRQSLGQGLEFLIYFQGNSAPDKSGLPSDRFSAERTGGSVSTLTIQRTQQEDSAVYLCASSPDRAGNTIYFGEGSWLTVV.

This chain links TRBV5-4 with TRBJ2-7; TRBD1 agrees at 9 bases. CDR3 size: 16 residues. V dropped 5 bases and J dropped 2; count of bases not matched to a gene: 11. Germline V gives CDR1 SGHNT, CDR2 YYREEE (reference sequence). In DNA, the CDR3 is TGTGCCAGCAGTTCTAAACAGGGGGCGCGGCCCTACGAGCAGTACTTC. Residues: CASSSKQGARPYEQYF.

V and J are TRBV18 and TRBJ2-5, with a tentative D call TRBD2 (6 bases). Deletions cut 6 bases from V and 5 bases from J, with 13 bases between. CDR3 length: 13 amino acids. Per germline, CDR1 KGHSH and CDR2 LQKENI. The CDR3 sequence: CASSSLAGETQYF. The DNA for the CDR3 is TGTGCCAGCTCCTCGTTGGCGGGGGAGACCCAGTACTTC. The whole variable domain, filled in from reference TRBV18 and TRBJ2-5, reads NAGVMQNPRHLVRRRGQEARLRCSPMKGHSHVYWYRQLPEEGLKFMVYLQKENIIDESGMPKERFSAEFPKEGPSILRIQQVVRGDSAAYFCASSSLAGETQYFGPGTRLLVL.

This sequence joins TRBV5-5 and TRBJ1-5; 9 bases fit TRBD1. The V and J ends lost 0 bases and 5 bases, in that order; junction bases with no gene match: 6. CDR1 and CDR2 from the germline V gene are SGHKS and YYEKEE (reference sequence). CDR3 length: 16 residues. The CDR3 is CASSLGPGQGYQPQHF. As DNA, the CDR3 is TGTGCCAGCAGCTTGGGACCGGGACAGGGCTATCAGCCCCAGCATTTT.

The chain combines TRBV7-3 with TRBJ2-3, with TRBD2 identical over 11 bases. This CDR3 is built from 14 residues. V gave up 5 bases and J gave up 3 bases; unmatched junction bases: 1. The germline gives CDR1 SGHTA, CDR2 FQGTGA. The CDR3 region is CASSRLAGTDTQYF. The CDR3 DNA is TGTGCCAGCAGCCGACTAGCGGGGACAGATACGCAGTATTTT.

The chain is built from TRBV7-2 and TRBJ2-3, with TRBD1 identical over 10 bases. CDR1 SGHTA and CDR2 FQGNSA come from the germline V gene. J gave up 6 bases and V 4 bases, and 4 bases lay outside the gene matches. The CDR3 runs 14 residues. DNA for the CDR3: TGTGCCAGCAGCTGGGGACAGGGGACTGATACGCAGTATTTT. Its translation: CASSWGQGTDTQYF.

V and J are TRBV5-4 and TRBJ1-4; D is unclear. Per germline, CDR1 SGHNT and CDR2 YYREEE (reference sequence). This CDR3 is 15 amino acids long. Trimming cost V 0 bases and J 5 bases, with 11 bases left between them. CDR3 sequence: CASSLDRRGNEKLFF. The DNA of the CDR3 is TGTGCCAGCAGCTTGGACCGTAGAGGGAATGAAAAACTGTTTTTT. The full variable domain, rest sourced from reference TRBV5-4 and TRBJ1-4, is ETGVTQSPTHLIKTRGQQVTLRCSSQSGHNTVSWYQQALGQGPQFIFQYYREEENGRGNFPPRFSGLQFPNYSSELNVNALELDDSALYLCASSLDRRGNEKLFFGSGTQLSVL.

The chain carries TRBV12-3 or TRBV12-4 and TRBJ1-6, with 9 bases identical to TRBD1. The J segment lost 11 bases and the V segment lost 7 bases, leaving 6 bases of the junction unmatched. There are 13 residues in the CDR3. The chain's CDR3 is CASTGGQGAPLHF. In DNA form, the CDR3 reads TGTGCCAGCACCGGGGGACAGGGAGCACCCCTCCACTTT.

The chain employs TRBV7-8 and TRBJ1-1, with a possible D match to TRBD1 (5 bases). The length of the CDR3 is 13 residues. The germline gives CDR1 SGHVS, CDR2 FQNEAQ. V was clipped by 2 bases and J by 4 bases, with 8 bases between them. CDR3: CASSLLGATEAFF. DNA of the CDR3: TGTGCCAGCAGCTTATTAGGGGCCACTGAAGCTTTCTTT.

The chain carries TRBV2 and TRBJ1-6; possibly TRBD1 for D (6 bases). V was clipped by 6 bases and J by 10 bases, with 13 bases between them. This CDR3 comprises 13 residues. Germline CDR1 is SNHLY and CDR2 is FYNNEI. The DNA of the CDR3 is TGTGCCAGCAGAACCGGGACAAACTCACCCCTCCACTTT. It encodes CASRTGTNSPLHF.